This is a list of T cell receptor beta chains from one sample in a study of identical twins. TCRdb itself ran the 5' RACE reads through MiXCR, one entry per CDR3 protein. The table lists about 890,000 distinct CDR3 sequences, about 12% of them singletons. The sample was also reused in another study, on yellow fever vaccine responses in identical twins.

Sequencing input: PBMCs. All receptors come from a woman aged 18-29 years in good health. Each CDR3 is given with its conserved first and last residue. The order of the fields is D gene, J gene, clone size, V gene, CDR3 protein, CDR3 DNA. D genes are given only for firm matches. Not every row has a clone size; where given, it reads once, few, many or a size class.

TRBD2	TRBJ2-1	few	TRBV6-1	CASSPFSGRSNEQFF	TGTGCCAGCAGTCCCTTTAGCGGGAGATCCAATGAGCAGTTCTTC
NA	TRBJ1-1	many	TRBV7-6	CASSPMGGGGTEAFF	TGTGCCAGCAGCCCCATGGGAGGGGGGGGGACTGAAGCTTTCTTT
TRBD2	TRBJ2-7	NA	TRBV28	CASRSSGSNEQYF	TGTGCCAGCAGGTCTAGCGGGAGCAACGAGCAGTACTTC
NA	TRBJ2-1	few	TRBV5-5	CASSLWDLNEQFF	TGTGCCAGCAGCCTCTGGGACTTAAATGAGCAGTTCTTC
NA	TRBJ2-1	few	TRBV11-3	CASSLGASTRDEQFF	TGTGCCAGCAGCTTGGGGGCCTCGACGCGCGATGAGCAGTTCTTC
TRBD1	TRBJ1-1	many	TRBV6-1	CASTRSRGVDTEAFF	TGTGCCAGCACCCGATCCAGGGGGGTTGACACTGAAGCTTTCTTT
NA	TRBJ1-2	many	TRBV20-1	CSAREGDYGYTF	TGCAGTGCTAGGGAGGGGGACTATGGCTACACCTTC
NA	TRBJ2-5	NA	TRBV2	CASRDAGSHF	TGTGCCAGCAGAGATGCGGGATCGCACTTC
TRBD1	TRBJ2-2	many	TRBV6-5	CASSTSGQGIGELFF	TGTGCCAGCAGTACCTCGGGACAGGGAATCGGGGAGCTGTTTTTT
NA	TRBJ1-2	many	TRBV10-1	CASSQSRTGYGYTF	TGCGCCAGCAGTCAAAGCCGGACGGGGTATGGCTACACCTTC
TRBD1	TRBJ2-7	NA	TRBV20-1	CSARGTGSYEQYF	TGCAGTGCTAGGGGGACAGGATCCTACGAGCAGTACTTC
TRBD1	TRBJ2-2	many	TRBV5-1	CASYRQGPYTGELFF	TGCGCCAGCTACAGACAGGGTCCTTACACCGGGGAGCTGTTTTTT
NA	TRBJ2-1	few	TRBV3-1	CASSQLTSYNEQFF	TGTGCCAGCAGCCAATTAACCTCCTACAATGAGCAGTTCTTC
NA	TRBJ1-2	few	TRBV11-2	CASSLDPGRDGYTF	TGTGCCAGCAGCTTAGATCCAGGCAGGGATGGCTACACCTTC
NA	TRBJ2-2	NA	TRBV6-2/TRBV6-3	CASSLTSLGGELFF	TGTGCCAGCAGCCTTACTAGCCTTGGCGGGGAGCTGTTTTTT
TRBD2	TRBJ2-5	NA	TRBV20-1	CSASSGGAARGWETQYF	TGCAGTGCTTCTAGCGGGGGGGCCGCGCGTGGTTGGGAGACCCAGTACTTC